This T cell receptor beta chain was sequenced for a study of T-cell reconstitution after alpha-beta-depleted transplantation in children. This clonotype showed up many times. The antigen is unknown. The TCRbeta library incorporated unique molecular identifiers. Using its own MiXCR run on the PCR reads, TCRdb lists one record per CDR3 protein. The table shows roughly 45,000 distinct CDR3 sequences, with approximately 9.2% occurring only once. Broader study findings: T-cell counts and diversity were attributed mostly to newly produced T cells one year after transplant. The origin of alpha-beta T cells about two months after transplant was reportedly several hundred expanded graft clones. Elevated TCRbeta diversity at day 60 was traced, in some patients, to surviving recipient T cells and thymic progenitors.

This clonotype originated in a male patient under 10 years old who had a stem cell transplant for chronic granulomatous disease, so the T cells may come from the graft donor. The source material was PBMCs, mostly from graft donor cells, sampled 60 days after TCRalphabeta/CD19-depleted stem cell transplant.

DNA for the CDR3: TGTGCCAGCTCACCTAATCCCGGGACACAAGATACGCAGTATTTT. Translation: CASSPNPGTQDTQYF. V gene TRBV18 combines with J gene TRBJ2-3; maybe TRBD1 (6 bases). The CDR3 runs 15 residues. The germline V and J ends were trimmed by 3 bases and 5 bases, with 15 bases remaining between them. Germline V gene data show CDR1 as KGHSH and CDR2 as LQKENI.